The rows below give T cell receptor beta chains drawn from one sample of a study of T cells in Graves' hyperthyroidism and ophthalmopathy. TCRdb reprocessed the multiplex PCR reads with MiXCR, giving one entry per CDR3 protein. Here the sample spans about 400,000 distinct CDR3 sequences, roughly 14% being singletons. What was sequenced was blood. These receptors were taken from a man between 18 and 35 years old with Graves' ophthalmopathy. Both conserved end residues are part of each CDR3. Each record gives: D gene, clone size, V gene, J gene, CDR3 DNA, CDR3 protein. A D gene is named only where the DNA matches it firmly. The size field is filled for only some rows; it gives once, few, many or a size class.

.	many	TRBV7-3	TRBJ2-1	TGTGCCAGCAGCTTAAGCCTAATCGGTGAGCAGTTCTTC	CASSLSLIGEQFF
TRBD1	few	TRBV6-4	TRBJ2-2	TGTGCCAGCAGTCCGGGACAGGGGTTTTACGACGGGGAGCTGTTTTTT	CASSPGQGFYDGELFF
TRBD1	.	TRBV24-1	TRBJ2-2	TGTGCCACCAGTGACAGAAGGGACAGGGGGACCGGGGAGCTGTTTTTT	CATSDRRDRGTGELFF
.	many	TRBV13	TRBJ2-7	TGTGCCAGCAGCTTAGTCCGCTCGACAGGTTCCTACGAGCAGTACTTC	CASSLVRSTGSYEQYF
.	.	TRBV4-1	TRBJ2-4	TGCGCCAGCAGCCAAGATCCCAGGCCTCAAGCCAAAAACATTCAGTACTTC	CASSQDPRPQAKNIQYF
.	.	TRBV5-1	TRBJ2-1	TGCACCAGCAGCTTGGGCGACAGTTACAATGAGCAGTTCTTC	CTSSLGDSYNEQFF
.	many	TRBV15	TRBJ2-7	TGTGCCACCAGCCGGGACGGGTCCTCCTACGAGCAGTACTTC	CATSRDGSSYEQYF
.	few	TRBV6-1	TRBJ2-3	TGTGCCAGCAGGAGCCCGGGACATCTTTCGGCCACAGATACGCAGTATTTT	CASRSPGHLSATDTQYF
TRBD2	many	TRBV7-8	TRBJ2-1	TGTGCCAGCAGCTTACAAAGGGGGGGTAGCGGGGGGCCTTACAATGAGCAGTTCTTC	CASSLQRGGSGGPYNEQFF
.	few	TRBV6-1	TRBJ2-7	TGTGCCAGCAGGCCTACGGGCGGGACCTACGAGCAGTACTTC	CASRPTGGTYEQYF
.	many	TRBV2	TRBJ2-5	TGTGCCAGCAGACCTGGGGGGAGACCAGAGACCCAGTACTTC	CASRPGGRPETQYF
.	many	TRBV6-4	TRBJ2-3	TGTGCCAGCAGTGCGAGCGGAGGGGGCACAGATACGCAGTATTTT	CASSASGGGTDTQYF
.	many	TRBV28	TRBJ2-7	TGTGCCAGCAGCTTACTGACAGAGCGGCCTTACGAGCAGTACTTC	CASSLLTERPYEQYF
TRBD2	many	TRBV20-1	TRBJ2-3	TGCAGTGCTAGAGCCGGTGGGAAACTAGCGGGGACAGATACGCAGTATTTT	CSARAGGKLAGTDTQYF
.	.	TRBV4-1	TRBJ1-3	TGCGCCAGCAGCCAAGGGAGGACGGCTGGAAACACCACATATTTT	CASSQGRTAGNTTYF
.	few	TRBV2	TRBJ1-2	TGTGCCAGCAGTGAAGAAGGGTACTATGGCTACACCTTC	CASSEEGYYGYTF
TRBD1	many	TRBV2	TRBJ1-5	TGTGCCAGCAGCTCACAGGGGGTAGGCAATCAGCCCCAGCATTTT	CASSSQGVGNQPQHF
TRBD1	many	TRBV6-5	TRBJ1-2	TGTGCCAGCAGTTACTCGGGCAGGGGGAACTATGGCTACACCTTC	CASSYSGRGNYGYTF
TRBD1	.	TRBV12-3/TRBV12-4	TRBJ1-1	TGTGCCAGCAGGCCGGACAGGGAGGGGACTGAAGCTTTCTTT	CASRPDREGTEAFF
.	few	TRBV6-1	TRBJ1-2	TGTGCCAGCAGTCAGGGGCCCGGGTCTGGCTACACCTTC	CASSQGPGSGYTF
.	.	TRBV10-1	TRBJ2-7	TGCGCCAGCAGTGAGTCGAACGGGGAGTACGAGCAGTACTTC	CASSESNGEYEQYF
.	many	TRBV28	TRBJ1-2	TGTGCCACTCGGAACAGCAATCTTTATGGCTACACCTTC	CATRNSNLYGYTF
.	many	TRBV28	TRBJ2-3	TGTGCAGCGAGGGCAGGAACCACCTTCACAGATACGCAGTATTTT	CAARAGTTFTDTQYF
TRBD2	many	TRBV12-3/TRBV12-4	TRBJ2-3	TGTGCCAGCAGTTTTAGCGGGGGGGCAGATACGCAGTATTTT	CASSFSGGADTQYF
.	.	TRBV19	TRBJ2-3	TGTGCCAGTAGCGCCCAGAATGGGTACACAGATACGCAGTATTTT	CASSAQNGYTDTQYF
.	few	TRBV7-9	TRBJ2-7	TGTGCCAGCACCGAGGACAGAGTCGAGCAGTACTTC	CASTEDRVEQYF